This T cell receptor (beta chain) was sequenced for a study of blood T cells in healthy people across ages. This CDR3 comprises 16 residues. V lost 3 bases and J lost 3; bases outside the gene matches: 8. Germline-derived CDR1 and CDR2 are SGDLS and YYNGEE. It was with a sample-barcoded 5' primer and a J-beta primer mix that a second PCR of about 6 to 12 cycles was run. Sequencing yielded, for each sample, at least 3 million paired-end reads carrying CDR3. One entry per CDR3 protein, called by TCRdb with MiXCR from the 5' RACE reads. The table records more than 900,000 distinct CDR3 sequences, almost 30% of them present only once. In addition, the sample was reused for a study of T cells of mothers and their children.

This chain joins TRBV9 and TRBJ1-1, with 10 bases matching TRBD1. The specimen sequenced was blood. This receptor was taken from a woman aged 40 to 50 in good health. CDR3 in DNA: TGTGCCAGCAGCGGACTGACAGGGGGCAAGGACACTGAAGCTTTCTTT. This translates into CASSGLTGGKDTEAFF.